This T cell receptor (beta chain) emerged from a study of identifying expanded T cells in peripheral blood. Trimming took off 3 bases at V and 0 bases at J, with 18 bases between the two ends. Germline loops: CDR1 SGHVS, CDR2 FNYEAQ. The CDR3 consists of 17 residues. Study-level points and caveats: Clone count variance between roughly two-week samples rose with total template count.

About this clone: What it recognizes is unknown.

Clones were read by immunoSEQ multiplex PCR, and TCRdb kept only the in-frame ones, dropping some. This repertoire shows about 100,000 clones, about 83% found once; its top ten account for roughly a sixth. This TCR was sampled from a person aged 18 to 75 in good health. The V gene is TRBV7-6, the J gene TRBJ2-7; tentative D call: TRBD2 (6 bases). Material: blood. The chain's CDR3 is CASSFGRPGEFSYEQYF. The CDR3 DNA reads as TGTGCCAGCAGCTTCGGACGCCCGGGGGAATTCTCCTACGAGCAGTACTTC.